Presented here are 15 T cell receptor beta chains from one specimen sequenced in a study of blood T cell repertoires in COVID-19. Here immunoSEQ multiplex PCR was the method, and the copy in TCRdb shows in-frame clones only, minus some. The sample records about 460,000 clones, approximately 86% being singletons. The specimen was PBMCs or T cells enriched from blood (not recorded which). The receptors were sampled from a woman between 55 and 75 years old who had recovered from COVID-19.

This chain connects TRBV4-1 to TRBJ1-6; 11 bases agree with TRBD1. J lost 10 bases, V lost 0 bases, and 8 bases had no gene match. CDR3 length: 17 residues. CDR1 and CDR2 (germline): MGHRA, YSYEKL. CDR3 DNA sequence: TGCGCCAGCAGCCAAGATCCCCGGGACAGGGGGAACTCACCCCTCCACTTT. Its protein product is CASSQDPRDRGNSPLHF.

V and J are TRBV19 and TRBJ2-2; 9 bases line up with TRBD2. The CDR3 loop spans 15 amino acids. CDR1 and CDR2 (germline): LNHDA, SQIVND (reference sequence). V lost 7 bases, J lost 1 base, and 4 bases stayed unmatched. CDR3 nucleotide sequence: TGTGCCAGTACCGTACTAGCGGGGAACACCGGGGAGCTGTTTTTT. It yields the protein CASTVLAGNTGELFF.

This chain uses TRBV4-1 with TRBJ1-2; D call uncertain. The germline V gene encodes CDR1 MGHRA and CDR2 YSYEKL. Trimming removed 4 bases from V and 0 bases from J, with 12 bases in between. The CDR3 is 15 residues long. The CDR3 DNA reads as TGCGCCAGCAGCCCAACGACAAATTCTAACTATGGCTACACCTTC. It translates to CASSPTTNSNYGYTF.

This chain links TRBV9 with TRBJ1-2; D is possibly TRBD1 (5 bases). CDR1 SGDLS and CDR2 YYNGEE come from the germline V gene. The CDR3 is 17 residues long. V was cut by 0 bases and J by 8 bases, with 23 bases left in between. The chain's CDR3 is CASSVEGNTWGGGGYTF. As DNA, the CDR3 is TGTGCCAGCAGCGTAGAGGGGAACACCTGGGGTGGCGGAGGCTACACCTTC.

This clone was counted ten times or more. The J gene is TRBJ1-2, the V gene TRBV25-1, with D perhaps TRBD1 (6 bases). This CDR3 is built from 14 residues. Germline CDR1 is MGHDK and CDR2 is SYGVNS. V was pared by 4 bases and J by 4 bases, with 13 bases between. The CDR3 nucleotides read TGTGCCAGCAGTGCCCTGGACAGTATCTATGGCTACACCTTC. Its translation is CASSALDSIYGYTF.

The chain joins TRBV3-1 (or the pseudogene TRBV3-2) to TRBJ2-7; 10 bases line up with TRBD1. The germline gives CDR1 LGHDT, CDR2 YNNKEL (reference sequence). Trimming cost V 1 base and J 4 bases; bases outside gene matches: 4. There are 15 residues in the CDR3. The CDR3 sequence is CASSQGTGGLYEQYF. In DNA form, the CDR3 reads TGTGCCAGCAGCCAAGGGACAGGGGGTCTTTACGAGCAGTACTTC.

In its sample, this clone was seen a few times. One end of the junction fails to match germline, which may point to a read error. This chain connects TRBV2 to TRBJ2-3, with 8 nucleotides matching TRBD2. This CDR3 spans 13 amino acids. CDR1 is SNHLY, CDR2 FYNNEI, per germline. CDR3 nucleotides: TGTGCCAGCCATGGGGGGCGCGGGGGGCGCCATGTGTTT. It specifies CASHGGRGGRHVF. The whole variable domain, remainder taken from reference TRBV2 and TRBJ2-3, is EPEVTQTPSHQVTQMGQEVILRCVPISNHLYFYWYRQILGQKVEFLVSFYNNEISEKSEIFDDQFSVERPDGSNFTLKIRSTKLEDSAMYFCASHGGRGGRHVFGPGTRLTVL.

This chain joins TRBV13 and TRBJ1-2; D is undetermined. Germline values: CDR1 PRHDT, CDR2 FYEKMQ (reference sequence). The CDR3 has 15 amino acids. Trimming pared 4 bases from V and 3 bases from J, leaving 15 bases between. This CDR3 reads CASSSFGSGDYGYTF. In DNA form, the CDR3 reads TGTGCCAGCAGCTCTTTTGGGTCGGGAGACTATGGCTACACCTTC.

The rearrangement uses TRBV5-1 and TRBJ2-1; 7 nucleotides match TRBD1. The V and J ends lost 2 bases and 5 bases, in that order; junction bases with no gene match: 7. CDR3 size: 15 residues. The germline CDR1 and CDR2 sequences are SGHRS and YFSETQ. The CDR3 here is CASSFTGAWDNEQFF. In DNA form, the CDR3 reads TGCGCCAGCAGCTTCACAGGGGCCTGGGACAATGAGCAGTTCTTC.

This rearrangement joins TRBV4-2 to TRBJ1-4; TRBD1 matches at 7 bases. Germline CDR1 is LGHNA and CDR2 is YNFKEQ. V shed 5 bases and J 7 bases; nucleotides not matched to a gene: 13. The CDR3 contains 16 residues. The CDR3 loop reads CASSKRGRDSSEKLFF. Written as DNA, the CDR3 is TGTGCCAGCAGCAAAAGAGGCAGGGACAGCAGTGAAAAACTGTTTTTT.

V is TRBV4-1 and J is TRBJ2-1; 9 nucleotides agree with TRBD2. Germline loops: CDR1 MGHRA, CDR2 YSYEKL. The CDR3 loop spans 14 amino acids. Trimming at V came to 4 bases and at J to 11 bases, leaving 9 bases not matched to a gene. In DNA form, the CDR3 reads TGCGCCAGCAGCCTTGAATCTAGCGGGGACCAGCAGTTCTTC. Amino acids: CASSLESSGDQQFF.

The rearrangement joins TRBV10-1 to TRBJ2-3; tentatively, D is TRBD1 (5 bases). V lost 6 bases to trimming and J lost 6 bases, with 13 bases between them. The CDR3 length is 13 residues. The germline V gene has CDR1 WNHNN and CDR2 SYGVQD (reference sequence). CDR3 in amino acids: CASSPTPGDTQYF. The CDR3 nucleotides read TGCGCCAGCAGCCCCACCCCAGGGGATACGCAGTATTTT.

This clone was observed a handful of times. The chain has TRBV2 and TRBJ1-2; D is undetermined. The ends were cut back, 4 bases at V and 3 bases at J, with 12 bases in the middle. Germline loops: CDR1 SNHLY, CDR2 FYNNEI. The CDR3 totals 14 residues. CDR3 bases: TGTGCCAGCAGTGCGACACAATGGGACTATGGCTACACCTTC. The encoded protein is CASSATQWDYGYTF.

This chain uses TRBV11-2 with TRBJ2-1; 11 positions match TRBD2. Germline loops: CDR1 SGHAT, CDR2 FQNNGV. The CDR3 sequence is 15 residues long. The ends lost 2 bases at V and 11 bases at J; junction bases unmatched: 8. The CDR3 region is CASSLLTSGGGKQFF. CDR3 sequence (DNA): TGTGCCAGCAGCTTATTAACTAGCGGGGGTGGGAAGCAGTTCTTC.

This chain joins TRBV28 and TRBJ2-7, with TRBD1 matching over 9 bases. This CDR3 comprises 15 residues. The V segment lost 6 bases and the J segment 2 bases; nucleotides outside the gene matches: 8. The germline V gene has CDR1 MDHEN and CDR2 SYDVKM. CDR3 amino acids: CASRRTGGRTYEQYV. The CDR3 nucleotides are TGTGCCAGCAGAAGAACAGGGGGCAGGACCTACGAGCAGTACGTC.